These 29 T cell receptor beta chains were sequenced from one sample in a study of T cells in Graves' hyperthyroidism and ophthalmopathy. TCR beta CDR3 regions were amplified from RNA. First-round RT-PCR of the TCR CDR3 relied on the HTBI primer set. TCRdb called the multiplex PCR reads again in MiXCR, with one record for every CDR3 protein. The top ten clones hold approximately 35% of a sample with almost 250,000 distinct CDR3 sequences, more than 20% of them seen once. The sequencing sample was made of blood. The receptors derive from a woman between 40 and 55 years old with Graves' ophthalmopathy.

This clonotype was seen repeatedly, ten times or more. A junction end diverges from the germline sequence, so it may reflect a read error. CDR3 DNA: TGTGCCTGCAGTTTAAGTCTAGCGGGAAACCAAGAGACCCAGTACTTC. Translation gives CACSLSLAGNQETQYF. This chain uses TRBV28 with TRBJ2-5; 9 nucleotides align to TRBD2. The CDR3 runs 16 residues. CDR1 is MDHEN, CDR2 SYDVKM, per germline.

The V gene is TRBV12-3 or TRBV12-4, the J gene TRBJ1-1; D may be TRBD1 (6 bases). V was trimmed by 7 bases and J by 4 bases, leaving 19 bases between them. The CDR3 has 15 amino acids. Here the CDR3 reads CASTLGGKRTTEAFF. In DNA form, the CDR3 reads TGTGCCAGCACTTTGGGGGGCAAGCGGACCACTGAAGCTTTCTTT.

This clonotype was observed at least ten times. The gene calls are TRBV6-5 and TRBJ1-1; the D is unclear. The germline CDR1 and CDR2 sequences are MNHEY and SVGAGI. Trimming removed 0 bases at V and 0 bases at J, with 11 bases between. The CDR3 has 16 amino acids. CDR3 in amino acids: CASSYSIGSVNTEAFF. The CDR3 region has the DNA TGTGCCAGCAGTTACTCGATCGGGAGCGTGAACACTGAAGCTTTCTTT.

This sequence joins TRBV7-2 and TRBJ1-3; D gene ambiguous. The V end was cut by 6 bases, the J end by 0 bases, with 9 bases between. From germline, CDR1 is SGHTA and CDR2 FQGNSA. The CDR3 covers 14 residues. The chain's CDR3 is CASRMTGSGNTIYF. The CDR3 nucleotides are TGTGCCAGCAGGATGACGGGCTCTGGAAACACCATATATTTT.

This clonotype was recorded at least ten times. The CDR3 loop reads CSVTSGEGDTQYF. The DNA of the CDR3 is TGCAGCGTTACTTCGGGGGAGGGTGACACCCAGTACTTC. The chain combines TRBV29-1 with TRBJ2-5, with 7 bases identical to TRBD2. In germline, CDR1 is SQVTM, CDR2 ANQGSEA. Trimming removed 5 bases from V and 8 bases from J; junction bases left unmatched: 11. This CDR3 is built from 13 residues.

This clonotype was observed many times. The V and J genes are TRBV6-2 or TRBV6-3 and TRBJ2-2; D may match TRBD1 or TRBD2 (6 bases each). Deletions cut 0 bases from V and 2 bases from J, with 16 bases between. Germline V gene data show CDR1 as MNHEY and CDR2 as SVGEGT. The CDR3 covers 18 residues. The CDR3 DNA reads as TGTGCCAGCAGTTACTCGGGGGGCGGGACTCTTAACACCGGGGAGCTGTTTTTT. Its translation: CASSYSGGGTLNTGELFF.

This clonotype was found many times. The chain employs TRBV5-1 and TRBJ1-1, with D unresolved. This CDR3 has 14 amino acids. Looked up from germline, CDR1 is SGHRS and CDR2 is YFSETQ. V gave up 0 bases and J gave up 1 base, with 7 bases separating them. The CDR3 reads CASSLEGKNTEAFF. In DNA form, the CDR3 reads TGCGCCAGCAGCTTGGAAGGGAAGAACACTGAAGCTTTCTTT.

This clonotype was seen many times. In DNA form, the CDR3 reads TGTGCCAGCAGCGTAGGGCGTGAGGGGGGCAGGGAAAAACTGTTTTTT. Its translation is CASSVGREGGREKLFF. The rearrangement links TRBV9 to TRBJ1-4; TRBD1 might be the D (6 bases). Per germline, CDR1 SGDLS and CDR2 YYNGEE. The CDR3 is made up of 16 amino acids. Trimming took 0 bases from V and 8 from J, leaving 17 bases between them.

The sample holds many counts of this clonotype. This chain uses TRBV27 with TRBJ2-7; the D gene is possibly TRBD2 (7 bases). The CDR3 runs to 14 residues. Per the germline V gene, CDR1 is MNHEY and CDR2 is SMNVEV (reference sequence). The V gene lost 2 bases and the J gene lost 4 bases, with 12 bases spanning the gap. CDR3 loop: CASSLVKGGYEQYF. CDR3 nucleotide sequence: TGTGCCAGCAGTTTAGTCAAGGGGGGGTACGAGCAGTACTTC.

This clonotype was seen repeatedly, ten times or more. The rearrangement joins TRBV7-6 to TRBJ2-3; unclear D gene. The CDR3 sequence is 14 residues long. Between the trimmed V and J ends, which lost 1 base and 1 base, there was a span of 6 bases. The germline V gene encodes CDR1 SGHVS and CDR2 FNYEAQ. The CDR3 here is CASSLVAGTDTQYF. CDR3 nucleotide sequence: TGTGCCAGCAGCTTAGTGGCGGGCACAGATACGCAGTATTTT.

This clonotype was detected ten times or more. The V and J genes are TRBV5-6 and TRBJ1-2; 8 nucleotides align to TRBD1. V shed 4 bases, J shed 8 bases, and the junction held 7 bases outside the gene matches. Germline V lookup: CDR1 SGHDT, CDR2 YYEEEE. The CDR3 has 13 amino acids. The CDR3 DNA reads as TGTGCCAGCAGCCGGACAGGGCCGGGGGGCTACACCTTC. Amino acid sequence: CASSRTGPGGYTF.

This clonotype was counted many times. The genes are TRBV20-1 and TRBJ2-7, with D perhaps TRBD1 or TRBD2 (5 bases each). The V end lost 0 bases, the J end lost 2 bases, and 11 bases lay between the germline ends. The CDR3 has 14 amino acids. The V gene's germline CDR1 is DFQATT and CDR2 SNEGSKA (reference sequence). The CDR3 loop reads CSARDSRGAYEQYF. DNA of the CDR3: TGCAGTGCTAGAGATTCAAGGGGAGCCTACGAGCAGTACTTC.

The table lists this clonotype with many counts. CDR3 coding DNA: TGCGCCAGCAAAAGCGGGGCGAACACCGGGGAGCTGTTTTTT. This codes for CASKSGANTGELFF. V is TRBV5-1 and J is TRBJ2-2; TRBD2 agrees at 7 bases. This CDR3 comprises 14 residues. V shed 6 bases and J 0 bases; nucleotides not matched to a gene: 2. Germline CDR1 SGHRS, CDR2 YFSETQ.

Details on this clonotype: It is likely a read error, because the conserved phenylalanine at the end of the CDR3 is missing. The chain uses TRBV6-2 or TRBV6-3 and TRBJ2-1; 9 bases line up with TRBD1. CDR1 is MNHEY, CDR2 SVGEGT, per germline. Trimming took 7 bases from V and 5 from J; bases not matched to a gene: 15. This CDR3 comprises 17 residues. CDR3 protein: CASNIPPGQGAHNEQFL. CDR3 nucleotides: TGTGCCAGCAACATACCGCCGGGACAGGGAGCGCACAATGAGCAGTTCTTA.

The chain couples TRBV10-3 to TRBJ2-7; 7 bases match TRBD1. This CDR3 spans 14 amino acids. Germline V gives CDR1 ENHRY, CDR2 SYGVKD. V trimming: 5 bases; J trimming: 4 bases; junction bases outside the gene matches: 8. The CDR3 sequence: CAISKPGQPYEQYF. In DNA form, the CDR3 reads TGTGCCATCAGTAAACCGGGACAGCCGTACGAGCAGTACTTC.

This clonotype appeared many times. The V call is TRBV12-3 or TRBV12-4, the J call TRBJ1-5, with TRBD1 as a possible D gene (5 bases). The length of the CDR3 is 15 residues. Trimming left V 1 base short and J 0 bases short, with 7 bases between. The CDR3 spells CASSLEGSSNQPQHF. For the CDR3, the DNA is TGTGCCAGCAGTTTAGAGGGGAGTAGCAATCAGCCCCAGCATTTT.

This clonotype was recorded many times. V usage is TRBV12-3 or TRBV12-4 and J usage is TRBJ2-7; tentative D call: TRBD1 (5 bases). The V and J ends lost 4 bases and 2 bases respectively, with 9 bases between them. This CDR3 has 13 residues. CDR3 amino acids: CASSSRQTYEQYF. In DNA, the CDR3 is TGTGCCAGCAGTTCAAGACAGACCTACGAGCAGTACTTC.

The J gene is TRBJ1-1, the V gene TRBV6-5; 8 bases align to TRBD1. Germline V CDR1 and CDR2: MNHEY, SVGAGI. The trim removed 0 bases at V and 5 bases at J, leaving 5 bases unmatched. This CDR3 has 15 residues. The CDR3 region is CASSYSGQGETEAFF. The DNA for the CDR3 is TGTGCCAGCAGTTACTCTGGACAGGGTGAAACTGAAGCTTTCTTT.

This clonotype was counted at least ten times. The V gene is TRBV28, the J gene TRBJ1-1; tentatively, D is TRBD1 (6 bases). The germline V gene encodes CDR1 MDHEN and CDR2 SYDVKM. The CDR3 totals 14 residues. V lost 5 bases and J 5 bases, leaving 15 bases between the germline ends. This CDR3 reads CASSIQGLITEAFF. For the CDR3, the DNA is TGTGCCAGCAGTATACAGGGATTGATAACTGAAGCTTTCTTT.

At least ten counts were recorded for this clonotype. The genes are TRBV9 and TRBJ2-7, with a possible D match to TRBD2 (7 bases). V dropped 3 bases and J dropped 3 bases, with 10 bases sitting between them. CDR3 length equals 13 residues. The germline CDR1 and CDR2 sequences are SGDLS and YYNGEE. The CDR3 protein is CASSGGGDYEQYF. The CDR3 nucleotides are TGTGCCAGCAGCGGAGGGGGGGACTACGAGCAGTACTTC.

This clonotype was seen a handful of times. The chain joins TRBV27 to TRBJ1-2; unclear D gene. The CDR3 runs to 16 residues. V was shortened by 6 bases and J by 4 bases, with 21 bases between the two germline ends. Germline CDR1 reads MNHEY; CDR2 reads SMNVEV (reference sequence). The CDR3: CASRSSLNSGGYGYTF. The CDR3 nucleotides read TGTGCCAGCAGATCATCGTTAAACTCCGGAGGCTATGGCTACACCTTC.

The table lists this clonotype with many counts. The chain couples TRBV11-2 to TRBJ2-7, with 9 bases matching TRBD2. The CDR3 spans 16 residues. Looked up from germline, CDR1 is SGHAT and CDR2 is FQNNGV. V was pared by 5 bases and J by 5 bases, with 13 bases of the junction left unmatched. The CDR3 region has the DNA TGTGCCAGCAGCCCGAGGGTTTTAGCGGGAGCTCACGAGCAGTACTTC. As protein: CASSPRVLAGAHEQYF.

Worth noting for this clonotype: This sequence may be a read error, since a much larger clone differs from it by one base. The V and J genes are TRBV12-3 or TRBV12-4 and TRBJ2-5, with D unclear. This CDR3 has 12 amino acids. V was clipped by 6 bases and J by 5 bases, with 10 bases between them. The CDR3 region is CASRLYTETQYF. The CDR3 DNA reads TGTGCCAGCAGGCTTTATACGGAGACCCAGTACTTC.

Many counts were recorded for this clonotype. J is TRBJ2-5 and V is TRBV20-1, with unresolved D. V gave up 3 bases and J gave up 5 bases, with 13 bases separating them. Per germline, CDR1 DFQATT and CDR2 SNEGSKA (reference sequence). The CDR3 runs 13 residues. CDR3 nucleotide sequence: TGCAGTGCTAGCGGGCCCCCCTCGGAGACCCAGTACTTC. It is translated as CSASGPPSETQYF.

At least ten counts were recorded for this clonotype. Written as DNA, the CDR3 is TGTGCCAGCAGTTTATATGGGACTGCGCAAGAGACCCAGTACTTC. It yields the protein CASSLYGTAQETQYF. The chain combines TRBV27 with TRBJ2-5; D perhaps matches TRBD2 (6 bases). The V end lost 1 base, the J end lost 2 bases, and 11 bases lay between the germline ends. The CDR3 runs to 15 residues. CDR1 MNHEY and CDR2 SMNVEV come from the germline V gene (reference sequence).

This clonotype has only a few counts. The chain carries TRBV20-1 and TRBJ2-2; D is perhaps TRBD1 or TRBD2 (5 bases each). In germline, CDR1 is DFQATT, CDR2 SNEGSKA (reference sequence). The CDR3 contains 16 residues. Trimming took 6 bases from V and 4 from J, leaving 21 bases between them. CDR3 in amino acids: CSAQGATADSTGELFF. The CDR3 region has the DNA TGCAGTGCCCAAGGGGCCACAGCGGATTCCACCGGGGAGCTGTTTTTT.

This clonotype was seen repeatedly, ten times or more. The chain uses TRBV19 and TRBJ1-1; no clear D gene. This CDR3 is built from 14 residues. In germline, CDR1 is LNHDA, CDR2 SQIVND (reference sequence). V lost 6 bases to trimming and J lost 1 base, with 12 bases between them. The DNA of the CDR3 is TGTGCCAGTAGCGAGACGGTGGGGAACACTGAAGCTTTCTTT. Protein: CASSETVGNTEAFF.

The chain is built from TRBV20-1 and TRBJ1-1; 7 positions match TRBD1. V lost 4 bases and J lost 3; bases outside the gene matches: 11. The CDR3 has 15 amino acids. Germline CDR1 DFQATT, CDR2 SNEGSKA (reference sequence). The CDR3 protein is CSATSLQGRDTEAFF. The CDR3 coding sequence is TGCAGTGCTACTTCATTACAGGGGAGGGACACTGAAGCTTTCTTT.

The chain uses TRBV20-1 and TRBJ2-7; tentative D call: TRBD2 (6 bases). The CDR3 spans 15 residues. Deletions cut 4 bases from V and 2 bases from J, with 18 bases between. Germline loops: CDR1 DFQATT, CDR2 SNEGSKA (reference sequence). CDR3 sequence: CSAIPLLGGTYEQYF. CDR3 sequence (DNA): TGCAGTGCTATACCACTCCTGGGCGGGACCTACGAGCAGTACTTC.